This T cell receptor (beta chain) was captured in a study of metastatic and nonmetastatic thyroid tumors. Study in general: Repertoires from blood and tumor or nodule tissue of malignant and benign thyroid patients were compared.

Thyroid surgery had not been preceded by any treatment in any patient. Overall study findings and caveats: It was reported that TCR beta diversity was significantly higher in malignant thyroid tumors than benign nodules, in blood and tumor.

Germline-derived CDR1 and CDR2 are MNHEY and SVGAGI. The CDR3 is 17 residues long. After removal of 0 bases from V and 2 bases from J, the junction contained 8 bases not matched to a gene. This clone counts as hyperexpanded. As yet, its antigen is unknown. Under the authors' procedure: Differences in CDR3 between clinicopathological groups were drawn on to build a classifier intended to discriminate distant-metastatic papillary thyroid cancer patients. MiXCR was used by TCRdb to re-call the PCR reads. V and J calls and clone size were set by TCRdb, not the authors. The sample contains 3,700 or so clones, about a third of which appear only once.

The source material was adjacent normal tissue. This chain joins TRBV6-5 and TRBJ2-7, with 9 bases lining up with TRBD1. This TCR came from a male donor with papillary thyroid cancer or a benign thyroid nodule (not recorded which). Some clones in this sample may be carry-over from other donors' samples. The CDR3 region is CASSYSGERQGAYEQYF. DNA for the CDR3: TGTGCCAGCAGTTACTCTGGCGAGAGACAGGGGGCCTACGAGCAGTACTTC.